This T cell receptor beta chain was recovered during a study of tumor-infiltrating lymphocytes in primary liver carcinoma (dated by TCRdb to the late 2010s). About the investigation overall: Of the five patients, three men and two women aged 30 to 69 years, four had hepatocellular carcinoma and one had combined HCC and intrahepatic cholangiocarcinoma. The five patients had tumors staged T1-T3 N0M0, with maximum diameters ranging from about 4 to 10 cm. High reproducibility was observed for the technical replicate repertoires, with mean shared-clone rates around 0.9 and correlation coefficients above 0.95. TCRbeta repertoire sequencing, expression microarrays and whole-exome sequencing were combined in the study across five regions of each liver tumor, with adjacent normal tissue and blood also included. A total of approximately 35 specimens from 5 patients underwent TCRbeta repertoire sequencing, comprising 25 tumor regions, 5 adjacent noncancerous liver tissues and 5 peripheral blood samples. Agilent mRNA microarray profiling was performed on the 20 to 25 tumor region samples to relate TCRbeta repertoire diversity to the local molecular phenotype. Samples yielded roughly 3.65 to 7.5 million productive TCRbeta reads; read depth did not differ significantly between tissue types. General study outcomes and caveats: Only about 8-24% of top clones were present in all five regions of a tumor, suggesting spatial heterogeneity of tumor-infiltrating T cells. Only 4 or 5 patients were included in the study, and the authors note that the findings should be validated in a larger study. A significantly larger repertoire fraction was made up by the top 250 clones in tumors than in blood (p = 0.039). Since the samples were bulk and unsorted, there was no way to compare CD4+ and CD8+ T cell repertoires. Repertoire overlap was higher between tumor regions (mean roughly 35%) than tumor-adjacent (17%) or tumor-blood (about 14%) pairs, consistent with antigen-driven expansion. Only the TCR beta chain was sequenced, so true repertoire diversity is likely underestimated because unpaired alpha chains were not captured.

Remarks on this clonotype: Its antigen remains undetermined. No per-base quality is available; no much larger clone lies one base away.

Inclusive of the bounding cysteine and phenylalanine, the CDR3 is 14 residues long. Only the CDR3 region is kept as DNA, spanning 42 bases read in frame from base 1. According to the germline V gene, CDR1 reads ENHRY and CDR2 reads SYGVKD. Trimming costs V 0 bases and J 14 bases, and their ends lie 18 bases apart. TCRbeta-specific cDNA was reverse-transcribed from about 520 ng total RNA using a constant-region primer and ProtoScript II reverse transcriptase. TCRbeta libraries were built with three nested multiplex PCR rounds, a slightly modified ARM-PCR procedure. Each of the first two PCR rounds ran for approximately 10 cycles using multiplex TRBV1-TRBV30 forward primers together with a Cbeta reverse primer. Sample barcodes and Illumina adapters were added in a final 25-cycle PCR using Deep VentR polymerase. Before sequencing, amplicons of 200-500 bp were purified from gel using a QIAquick gel extraction kit. An Illumina HiSeq 2500 was used to sequence the TCRbeta amplicons with 250-bp paired-end reads. In the original analysis: Trimmomatic v0.33 was used to quality-trim the reads, and FLASH v1.2.11 was used to merge paired reads so that full CDR3 sequences could be recovered. V, D and J germline segments were assigned to the rearranged TCRbeta sequences using MiGEC v1.2.1b. Clonotype statistics and Shannon-Wiener diversity indices were computed with VDJtools v1.0.0. To cut down on sampling bias, every analysis after diversity analysis relied on just the 250 most abundant clonotypes from each sample. The raw public data were reprocessed by TCRdb itself: fastp quality trimming at Q25, MiXCR clonotype calling, in-frame beta chains only. Each record represents a unique CDR3 protein, reported with the most common genes and DNA among its rows. For this entry, the V and J calls and clone size follow TCRdb and not the study's own pipeline. The sample has 70,000 to 95,000 distinct CDR3 sequences on record, almost 70% of them singletons. Roughly 25% of the sample belongs to the ten largest clones.

Total RNA and DNA were co-extracted without cell sorting from approximately 20-30 mg of bulk tissue using the AllPrep DNA/RNA mini kit. Between late 2015 and March 2016, roughly five patients in China with histopathologically diagnosed primary liver carcinoma had surgical resection. At the time of sampling, the patients had chronic HBV infection and had not received any treatment. Each tumor was sampled at five spatially separated regions: the superior, inferior, left-lateral and right-lateral poles and the tumor centre. Histology showed that every tumor sample contained more than 85% viable tumor cells. Fresh tumor and adjacent tissue pieces were bisected; one half was stored in RNAlater at -80°C, the other sent for histology.

The TCR comes from a middle-aged man with primary liver carcinoma and hepatitis B virus infection. The sequenced sample was liver tumor tissue from sampling region 4. The cell subset or site label on this specimen signifies: tumor region T4, right-lateral pole. The rearrangement joined TRBV10-3 to TRBJ2-3; the D gene identity is not certain. The nucleotide sequence is TGTGCCATCAGTGAGTCCGCAGCCACAGATACACGGTATTTT. It codes for CAISESAATDTRYF.